Listed here is a single T cell receptor (beta chain). Other DNA variants within this sample encode the same CDR3. This sample was taken from a study of shared clonotypes between healthy human individuals. Profiled with immunoSEQ multiplex PCR; TCRdb holds only in-frame clones, not every one. The sample includes some 2,500,000 clones, more than 85% of them seen just once. V dropped 4 bases and J dropped 0; count of bases not matched to a gene: 0. The CDR3 loop spans 13 amino acids. Germline lookup yields CDR1 SQVTM and CDR2 ANQGSEA. The chain joins TRBV29-1 to TRBJ2-3; 8 bases agree with TRBD2. The TCR was taken from a man aged 18 to 30 in good health. Some clones in this sample may be carry-over from other donors' samples. The sequencing sample was made of naive CD4+ T cells from PBMCs. Stated subset: CD45RA+ positively selected. The CDR3 loop is CSVAGGSTDTQYF. The DNA for the CDR3 is TGCAGCGTTGCGGGGGGGAGCACAGATACGCAGTATTTT.